These 20 T cell receptor beta chains came from one sample sequenced in a study of T cell responses to AZD1222 COVID-19 vaccine listed by TCRdb under 2021. The time point label corresponds to: baseline before first vaccination. The library was generated by the immunoSEQ multiplex PCR assay. Entries here come from immuneACCESS through TCRdb and include only in-frame sequences with V and J called. Some clones fail to appear in such tables; in the studies checked, an unresolved V gene covers under half of the shortfall, and the cause of the remainder is unknown. A total of about 120,000 clones appear in this sample, more than 85% of them only once. In total, the top ten clones hold approximately 4.8% of the sample. The source material was peripheral blood, sampled on day 0 of AZD1222 vaccination. These receptors came from an adult in good health.

This CDR3 reads CASSPSSQGVQPQHF. CDR3 nucleotide sequence: TGTGCCAGCTCACCTTCTTCACAGGGAGTACAGCCCCAGCATTTT. V is TRBV18 and J is TRBJ1-5, with D possibly matching TRBD1 (6 bases). Germline V gene sequence: CDR1 KGHSH, CDR2 LQKENI. The CDR3 runs to 15 residues. V was trimmed by 3 bases and J by 7 bases, leaving 16 bases between them. The full variable domain, its missing parts supplied by reference TRBV18 and TRBJ1-5, is NAGVMQNPRHLVRRRGQEARLRCSPMKGHSHVYWYRQLPEEGLKFMVYLQKENIIDESGMPKERFSAEFPKEGPSILRIQQVVRGDSAAYFCASSPSSQGVQPQHFGDGTRLSIL.

CDR3 bases: TGTGCCAGTATGGGGACAGGTGGAAATTCACCCCTCCACTTT. It yields the protein CASMGTGGNSPLHF. The chain combines TRBV19 with TRBJ1-6, with 8 bases aligning to TRBD1. With 7 bases clipped from V and 7 bases from J, the junction kept 6 bases outside the gene matches. The CDR3 extends over 14 amino acids. CDR1 and CDR2 (germline): LNHDA, SQIVND (reference sequence).

CDR3 in DNA: TGTGCCAGCAGTTGGACAGTCTATGGCTACACCTTC. Residues: CASSWTVYGYTF. The chain employs TRBV6-2 or TRBV6-3 and TRBJ1-2; the D gene is possibly TRBD1 (6 bases). This CDR3 comprises 12 residues. The germline gives CDR1 MNHEY, CDR2 SVGEGT. Trimming removed 4 bases from V and 4 bases from J, with 7 bases in between.

This clone was observed a few times. The rearrangement uses TRBV29-1 and TRBJ2-7; tentative D call: TRBD2 (5 bases). The V gene lost 6 bases and the J gene lost 4 bases, with 13 bases spanning the gap. This CDR3 has 12 amino acids. Germline V gene sequence: CDR1 SQVTM, CDR2 ANQGSEA. The CDR3, as DNA: TGCAGCGTCGGGGAATCGTCATACGAGCAGTACTTC. Encoded protein: CSVGESSYEQYF.

V gene TRBV18 combines with J gene TRBJ1-4; D not certain. The germline V gene encodes CDR1 KGHSH and CDR2 LQKENI. The V and J ends lost 2 bases and 7 bases respectively, with 17 bases between them. This CDR3 is 16 amino acids long. The CDR3 region is CASSPEYEWWREKLFF. The DNA of the CDR3 is TGTGCCAGCTCACCAGAGTACGAGTGGTGGCGTGAAAAACTGTTTTTT. Supplemented by reference TRBV18 and TRBJ1-4, the full variable domain reads NAGVMQNPRHLVRRRGQEARLRCSPMKGHSHVYWYRQLPEEGLKFMVYLQKENIIDESGMPKERFSAEFPKEGPSILRIQQVVRGDSAAYFCASSPEYEWWREKLFFGSGTQLSVL.

This chain connects TRBV28 to TRBJ2-7; no clear D gene. The V end lost 6 bases, the J end lost 0 bases, and 15 bases lay between the germline ends. Germline CDR1 MDHEN, CDR2 SYDVKM. The length of the CDR3 is 15 residues. The CDR3 loop reads CASRSFPGNSYEQYF. In nucleotides, the CDR3 is TGTGCCAGCAGGAGCTTCCCGGGTAACTCCTACGAGCAGTACTTC.

The chain employs TRBV6-5 and TRBJ2-7; TRBD1 aligns across 8 bases. The ends lost 6 bases at V and 2 bases at J; junction bases unmatched: 6. Per the germline V gene, CDR1 is MNHEY and CDR2 is SVGAGI. This CDR3 spans 14 amino acids. The CDR3 protein is CASRKQGVPYEQYF. The CDR3 nucleotides read TGTGCCAGCAGAAAACAGGGGGTACCCTACGAGCAGTACTTC.

This chain uses TRBV15 with TRBJ2-1; TRBD2 matches 9 bases. V lost 5 bases, J lost 6 bases, and 11 bases stayed unmatched. Germline V gene lookup returns CDR1 LNHNV and CDR2 YYDKDF (reference sequence). The CDR3 is made up of 16 amino acids. Here the CDR3 reads CATSGGWTSVGNEQFF. The CDR3 region has the DNA TGTGCCACCAGCGGAGGTTGGACTAGCGTTGGCAATGAGCAGTTCTTC.

CDR3 nucleotide sequence: TGTGCCTGGAGTCCTCCTCCCCGACTAGCCGCTACCTACGAGCAGTACTTC. Protein: CAWSPPPRLAATYEQYF. The J gene is TRBJ2-7, the V gene TRBV30; 7 bases match TRBD2. The CDR3 has 17 residues. With V trimmed by 2 bases and J by 2 bases, 15 bases remained unmatched. CDR1 is GTSNPN and CDR2 is SVGIG in the germline V gene (reference sequence).

This rearrangement joins TRBV5-1 to TRBJ2-3; D is perhaps TRBD1 (5 bases). The CDR3 is 14 residues long. CDR1 is SGHRS, CDR2 YFSETQ, per germline. With 7 bases removed from V and 1 base from J, the gap between germline ends came to 13 bases. The CDR3 sequence: CASLQGQGTDTQYF. Written as DNA, the CDR3 is TGCGCCAGCCTTCAGGGTCAGGGCACAGATACGCAGTATTTT.

Comments on this clone: Other nucleotide sequences in the sample specify the same CDR3. This chain links TRBV30 with TRBJ1-4, with D hard to call. The CDR3 length is 11 residues. V dropped 0 bases and J dropped 7 bases, with 3 bases sitting between them. CDR1 is GTSNPN and CDR2 is SVGIG in the germline V gene (reference sequence). The CDR3 here is CAWSVGEKLFF. The CDR3 nucleotides read TGTGCCTGGAGTGTGGGTGAAAAACTGTTTTTT.

The chain recombines TRBV5-6 with TRBJ1-2, with 12 bases fitting TRBD1. Germline lookup yields CDR1 SGHDT and CDR2 YYEEEE. Unmatched junction bases numbered 5, after V lost 4 bases and J lost 4 bases. CDR3 length equals 15 residues. CDR3 region: CASSRGQGASYGYTF. Written as DNA, the CDR3 is TGTGCCAGCAGCAGGGGACAGGGGGCTTCCTATGGCTACACCTTC.

Concerning this clone itself: A junction boundary mismatches the germline segment, possibly from a read error. V and J are TRBV3-1 (or the pseudogene TRBV3-2) and TRBJ1-2, with no clear D. Germline loops: CDR1 LGHDT, CDR2 YNNKEL (reference sequence). This CDR3 region has 15 residues. The CDR3 region has the DNA TGTGCCAGCAGCCAAGACGGCCGAGCTAATTATGGCTACACCTTC. This gives the protein CASSQDGRANYGYTF.

CDR3 in amino acids: CASRGGNYGYTF. CDR3 coding DNA: TGTGCCAGCCGAGGCGGGAACTATGGCTACACCTTC. This chain links TRBV3-1 (or the pseudogene TRBV3-2) with TRBJ1-2, with D unresolved. V dropped 8 bases and J dropped 2 bases, with 9 bases sitting between them. CDR1 is LGHDT, CDR2 YNNKEL, per germline (reference sequence). The CDR3 totals 12 residues.

This sequence joins TRBV27 and TRBJ1-2, with D uncertain. The length of the CDR3 is 13 residues. The germline V gene encodes CDR1 MNHEY and CDR2 SMNVEV (reference sequence). With 0 bases removed from V and 6 bases from J, the gap between germline ends came to 8 bases. The CDR3 sequence is CASSLSSGNGYTF. The CDR3 nucleotides are TGTGCCAGCAGTTTATCTTCCGGGAATGGCTACACCTTC.

V usage is TRBV3-1 (or the pseudogene TRBV3-2) and J usage is TRBJ1-2; no clear D gene. Trimming left V 0 bases short and J 4 bases short, with 3 bases between. Germline V lookup: CDR1 LGHDT, CDR2 YNNKEL (reference sequence). This CDR3 spans 12 amino acids. The CDR3 protein is CASSQDVYGYTF. The CDR3 DNA follows: TGTGCCAGCAGCCAAGACGTCTATGGCTACACCTTC.

V is TRBV28 and J is TRBJ2-1; D call uncertain. Trimming pared 4 bases from V and 6 bases from J, leaving 4 bases between. The CDR3 totals 11 residues. Germline V gives CDR1 MDHEN, CDR2 SYDVKM. For the CDR3, the DNA is TGTGCCAGCAGTTCGACCAATGAGCAGTTCTTC. This codes for CASSSTNEQFF.

The genes are TRBV7-6 and TRBJ1-1, with D possibly matching TRBD1 (6 bases). CDR3 length: 16 amino acids. The germline V and J ends were trimmed by 2 bases and 3 bases, with 16 bases remaining between them. Germline CDR1 SGHVS, CDR2 FNYEAQ. The CDR3 DNA sequence: TGTGCCAGCAGCTTACAGGCCAGGGGTTTGGACACTGAAGCTTTCTTT. This translates into CASSLQARGLDTEAFF.

The V and J genes are TRBV9 and TRBJ1-1; D perhaps matches TRBD1 (5 bases). The V and J ends lost 0 bases and 0 bases respectively, with 9 bases between them. The CDR3 runs to 15 residues. Germline assignment: CDR1 SGDLS and CDR2 YYNGEE. The CDR3 sequence is CASSVEGTMNTEAFF. DNA of the CDR3: TGTGCCAGCAGCGTAGAGGGGACGATGAACACTGAAGCTTTCTTT.

The chain couples TRBV11-2 to TRBJ1-3; D is unresolved. This CDR3 comprises 12 residues. Germline V gene sequence: CDR1 SGHAT, CDR2 FQNNGV. V was cut by 5 bases and J by 8 bases, with 10 bases left in between. CDR3 region: CASSPPGDTIYF. CDR3 bases: TGTGCCAGCAGCCCCCCCGGGGACACCATATATTTT.